Below are 11 T cell receptor beta chains sequenced from a single sample in a study of cytomegalovirus exposure and HLA in healthy donors. The study ran its PCR with 60 Vbeta and 13 Jbeta primers. Clones were sequenced by immunoSEQ multiplex PCR, and TCRdb holds only the in-frame ones, with some missing. The table records about 120,000 clones, roughly 70% of them present only once. What was sequenced was PBMCs. The receptors were gathered from a middle-aged man in good health and CMV-seropositive.

The chain is built from TRBV2 and TRBJ2-5; 8 bases line up with TRBD1. This CDR3 contains 13 residues. With 9 bases clipped from V and 7 bases from J, the junction kept 10 bases outside the gene matches. CDR1 and CDR2 from the germline V gene are SNHLY and FYNNEI. The CDR3 DNA is TGTGCCAGTCAAACAGGGGGAACGGGGACCCAGTACTTC. Its protein is CASQTGGTGTQYF.

The chain carries TRBV10-1 and TRBJ2-2; D is uncertain. Trimming removed 2 bases from V and 3 bases from J, with 4 bases in between. The CDR3 is 13 amino acids. From germline, CDR1 is WNHNN and CDR2 SYGVQD (reference sequence). CDR3 nucleotides: TGCGCCAGCAGTGAGAGAGACACCGGGGAGCTGTTTTTT. The encoded protein is CASSERDTGELFF.

The V call is TRBV5-4, the J call TRBJ2-1; TRBD1 agrees at 9 bases. Trimming removed 5 bases from V and 12 bases from J; junction bases left unmatched: 9. Germline V CDR1 and CDR2: SGHNT, YYREEE (reference sequence). The CDR3 has 13 amino acids. The CDR3 reads CASRPTGGALQFF. In DNA form, the CDR3 reads TGTGCCAGCAGGCCAACAGGGGGCGCGTTGCAGTTCTTC.

This chain joins TRBV7-6 and TRBJ2-7; 7 nucleotides line up with TRBD1. The CDR3 covers 15 residues. CDR1 is SGHVS, CDR2 FNYEAQ, per germline. Trimming removed 5 bases from V and 2 bases from J; junction bases left unmatched: 9. The CDR3 here is CASSPRRQGAYEQYF. CDR3 DNA: TGTGCCAGCAGCCCAAGAAGGCAGGGGGCCTACGAGCAGTACTTC.

The chain uses TRBV5-8 and TRBJ1-6; D is possibly TRBD1 (6 bases). The ends were cut back, 4 bases at V and 4 bases at J, with 9 bases in the middle. The germline CDR1 and CDR2 sequences are SGHTS and YDEGEE. This CDR3 comprises 14 residues. The CDR3 sequence is CASSRGQYNSPLHF. In DNA form, the CDR3 reads TGTGCCAGCAGCCGAGGACAGTATAATTCACCCCTCCACTTT.

The chain combines TRBV7-3 with TRBJ2-5; D not certain. V was clipped by 2 bases and J by 5 bases, with 6 bases between them. Germline CDR1 SGHTA, CDR2 FQGTGA. This CDR3 has 12 residues. The CDR3 DNA sequence: TGTGCCAGCAGCTTAGCCGGGGAGACCCAGTACTTC. Amino acid sequence: CASSLAGETQYF. The full variable domain, in which reference TRBV7-3 and TRBJ2-5 provide the parts outside the CDR3, is GAGVSQTPSNKVTEKGKYVELRCDPISGHTALYWYRQSLGQGPEFLIYFQGTGAADDSGLPNDRFFAVRPEGSVSTLKIQRTERGDSAVYLCASSLAGETQYFGPGTRLLVL.

The chain combines TRBV29-1 with TRBJ1-2; D gene ambiguous. Germline loops: CDR1 SQVTM, CDR2 ANQGSEA. V gave up 5 bases and J gave up 7 bases, with 20 bases separating them. The CDR3 is 14 residues long. CDR3 nucleotides: TGCAGCGTTCCCTTGGAGAGGGCTTGGGGTGGCTACACCTTC. The encoded protein is CSVPLERAWGGYTF.

The chain has TRBV4-1 and TRBJ2-3, with 9 bases fitting TRBD1. This CDR3 has 18 residues. Germline CDR1 and CDR2: MGHRA and YSYEKL. After removal of 4 bases from V and 4 bases from J, the junction contained 15 bases not matched to a gene. In DNA form, the CDR3 reads TGCGCCAGCAGCCTCACGTACCGGACAGGGGATTTGGCAGATACGCAGTATTTT. It specifies CASSLTYRTGDLADTQYF.

This rearrangement joins TRBV11-2 to TRBJ2-3, with D uncertain. Germline V lookup: CDR1 SGHAT, CDR2 FQNNGV. The CDR3 covers 14 residues. Trimming stripped 4 bases from V and 0 bases from J, with 8 bases between. The CDR3 DNA reads TGTGCCAGCAGCTCGACACGTAGCACAGATACGCAGTATTTT. Translating it yields CASSSTRSTDTQYF.

CDR3 nucleotides: TGTGCTAGTGGTTTGGCCGACAGGAACTATGGCTACACCTTC. Amino acids: CASGLADRNYGYTF. The V and J genes are TRBV12-5 and TRBJ1-2; perhaps TRBD1 as D (6 bases). Trimming cost V 1 base and J 2 bases, with 8 bases left between them. The CDR3 sequence is 14 residues long. Per germline, CDR1 LGHNT and CDR2 FRNRAP.

This clone appeared once. The genes are TRBV9 and TRBJ2-5; weak D call: TRBD2 (6 bases). The CDR3 has 15 amino acids. The germline CDR1 and CDR2 sequences are SGDLS and YYNGEE. Trimming stripped 0 bases from V and 10 bases from J, with 19 bases between. The DNA for the CDR3 is TGTGCCAGCAGCGTAGGCGCGGGGTTAAGCGATATCCAGTACTTC. Amino acids: CASSVGAGLSDIQYF.